Below are 20 T cell receptor beta chains sequenced from a single sample in a study of cytomegalovirus exposure and HLA in healthy donors. Amplification used 60 Vbeta primers and 13 Jbeta primers. Assay: immunoSEQ multiplex PCR; the TCRdb copy retains only in-frame clones and omits some. The data contain over 150,000 clones, over 65% of them singletons. The sample comprised PBMCs. The receptor source for this set is a middle-aged woman in good health and CMV-seronegative.

V is TRBV10-3 and J is TRBJ2-5; perhaps TRBD1 as D (6 bases). The assigned J gene may be wrong: the sequence end matches TRBJ2-7 better. CDR3 length equals 14 residues. CDR1 and CDR2 from the germline V gene are ENHRY and SYGVKD. Here the CDR3 DNA reads TGTGCCATGGCCTCAGGGGAAGGACCCTACGAGCAGTACTTC. Translating it yields CAMASGEGPYEQYF.

The rearrangement uses TRBV2 and TRBJ2-7; 7 nucleotides match TRBD1. CDR1 and CDR2 (germline): SNHLY, FYNNEI. Trimming took 3 bases from V and 0 from J; bases not matched to a gene: 5. The CDR3 length is 15 residues. DNA for the CDR3: TGTGCCAGCAGTGAGTGGGGACAGCTCTCCTACGAGCAGTACTTC. It encodes CASSEWGQLSYEQYF. The variable domain in full, with the rest retrieved from reference TRBV2 and TRBJ2-7, is EPEVTQTPSHQVTQMGQEVILRCVPISNHLYFYWYRQILGQKVEFLVSFYNNEISEKSEIFDDQFSVERPDGSNFTLKIRSTKLEDSAMYFCASSEWGQLSYEQYFGPGTRLTVT.

This clone was counted only a few times. The gene calls are TRBV4-1 and TRBJ1-5; D gene ambiguous. Trimming left V 0 bases short and J 4 bases short, with 10 bases between. The CDR3 contains 15 residues. Germline values: CDR1 MGHRA, CDR2 YSYEKL. The CDR3 region has the DNA TGCGCCAGCAGCCAAGATCCGCAGTTAAATCAGCCCCAGCATTTT. Translating gives CASSQDPQLNQPQHF.

V gene TRBV4-2 combines with J gene TRBJ1-1; D call uncertain. Germline V gives CDR1 LGHNA, CDR2 YNFKEQ. Trimming took 0 bases from V and 5 from J, leaving 7 bases between them. The CDR3 is 13 residues long. Here the CDR3 reads CASSQDRETEAFF. In nucleotides, the CDR3 is TGTGCCAGCAGCCAAGATCGAGAAACTGAAGCTTTCTTT.

This chain joins TRBV5-6 and TRBJ1-5; 7 nucleotides line up with TRBD1. V lost 7 bases to trimming and J lost 0 bases; unmatched junction nucleotides: 4. The germline V gene encodes CDR1 SGHDT and CDR2 YYEEEE. The CDR3 is made up of 14 amino acids. In nucleotides, the CDR3 is TGTGCCAGCTACGGGACAGATAGCAATCAGCCCCAGCATTTT. It is translated as CASYGTDSNQPQHF.

The genes are TRBV7-2 and TRBJ1-1, with 12 bases matching TRBD1. The germline gives CDR1 SGHTA, CDR2 FQGNSA. The junction had 14 bases not matched to a gene; V was cut back by 5 bases and J by 7 bases. This CDR3 region has 17 residues. The CDR3 protein is CASSRTSGTGGSNEAFF. CDR3 bases: TGTGCCAGCAGCCGCACGTCCGGGACAGGGGGCTCGAATGAAGCTTTCTTT.

The chain combines TRBV9 with TRBJ1-1; TRBD1 aligns across 9 bases. The germline gives CDR1 SGDLS, CDR2 YYNGEE. The CDR3 runs 18 residues. The ends lost 1 base at V and 6 bases at J; junction bases unmatched: 16. CDR3 nucleotides: TGTGCCAGCAGCGTAACCCCAGCCGGGACAGGGTCCTCAGCTGAAGCTTTCTTT. Translating gives CASSVTPAGTGSSAEAFF.

This chain uses TRBV5-1 with TRBJ2-2; 9 bases match TRBD2. CDR1 and CDR2 (germline): SGHRS, YFSETQ. The CDR3 is 21 amino acids. V shed 2 bases and J 1 base; nucleotides not matched to a gene: 18. The CDR3 sequence: CASSFLFRGASGMVNTGELFF. In nucleotides, the CDR3 is TGCGCCAGCAGCTTTCTATTCCGTGGGGCTAGCGGGATGGTGAACACCGGGGAGCTGTTTTTT.

The chain has TRBV5-4 and TRBJ2-3; no reliable D call. CDR1 and CDR2 (germline): SGHNT, YYREEE (reference sequence). The V gene lost 0 bases and the J gene lost 0 bases, with 8 bases spanning the gap. The CDR3 contains 15 residues. CDR3 residues: CASSLDSKSTDTQYF. The CDR3 DNA sequence: TGTGCCAGCAGCTTGGACAGTAAAAGCACAGATACGCAGTATTTT.

V is TRBV4-1 and J is TRBJ2-5; 9 bases align to TRBD2. V lost 2 bases, J lost 9 bases, and 22 bases stayed unmatched. Germline V gene sequence: CDR1 MGHRA, CDR2 YSYEKL. This CDR3 is built from 19 residues. The CDR3 DNA reads TGCGCCAGCAGCCAACTTGACACTCCAGAGCGGGGGGCACGCGGGGCCCAGTACTTC. Translating gives CASSQLDTPERGARGAQYF.

Here the CDR3 DNA reads TGTGCCAGTAGTCAGGGGATTGGAAACACCATATATTTT. Residues: CASSQGIGNTIYF. This rearrangement joins TRBV19 to TRBJ1-3; the D gene is possibly TRBD1 (6 bases). CDR1 is LNHDA and CDR2 is SQIVND in the germline V gene (reference sequence). The CDR3 consists of 13 residues. V was clipped by 5 bases and J by 3 bases, with 8 bases between them.

This clone occurred once. The genes are TRBV7-9 and TRBJ1-1; D is perhaps TRBD1 (5 bases). Germline V gene sequence: CDR1 SEHNR, CDR2 FQNEAQ (reference sequence). This CDR3 comprises 11 residues. Trimming shortened V by 6 bases and J by 11 bases, and 13 bases separated the two germline ends. The CDR3 region has the DNA TGTGCCAGCAGGTCAGGGTCTGGGGCTTTCTTT. It codes for CASRSGSGAFF. The full variable domain, with the rest looked up from reference TRBV7-9 and TRBJ1-1, is DTGVSQNPRHKITKRGQNVTFRCDPISEHNRLYWYRQTLGQGPEFLTYFQNEAQLEKSRLLSDRFSAERPKGSFSTLEIQRTEQGDSAMYLCASRSGSGAFFGQGTRLTVV.

The V gene is TRBV7-2, the J gene TRBJ1-5, with D maybe TRBD1 (5 bases). The CDR3 is 15 amino acids. The V gene's germline CDR1 is SGHTA and CDR2 FQGNSA. V was pared by 1 base and J by 4 bases, with 11 bases between. The CDR3: CASSLVVDINQPQHF. In DNA form, the CDR3 reads TGTGCCAGCAGCTTAGTAGTGGACATTAATCAGCCCCAGCATTTT.

The J gene is TRBJ2-1, the V gene TRBV5-1; TRBD1 is a possible D gene (6 bases). CDR3 length: 16 residues. V lost 3 bases and J 11 bases, leaving 24 bases between the germline ends. Germline values: CDR1 SGHRS, CDR2 YFSETQ. The CDR3 is CASSSGEERGTVQQFF. The DNA for the CDR3 is TGCGCCAGCAGCTCAGGGGAAGAAAGGGGTACCGTCCAGCAGTTCTTC.

This sequence joins TRBV20-1 and TRBJ2-7; no clear D gene. Germline V gene data show CDR1 as DFQATT and CDR2 as SNEGSKA (reference sequence). The CDR3 is 11 residues long. V was shortened by 2 bases and J by 5 bases, with 7 bases between the two germline ends. The CDR3 protein is CSARQVHEQYF. The CDR3 DNA reads TGCAGTGCTAGACAGGTCCACGAGCAGTACTTC.

Only a few counts were recorded for this clone. V and J are TRBV10-3 and TRBJ1-3; no clear D. CDR1 ENHRY and CDR2 SYGVKD come from the germline V gene. V lost 11 bases and J lost 0, with 17 bases in between. CDR3 size: 15 residues. CDR3 coding DNA: TGTGCCGCCCTTGGAGGCCGACACTCTGGAAACACCATATATTTT. It translates to CAALGGRHSGNTIYF.

This chain joins TRBV11-3 and TRBJ1-3; D call uncertain. The CDR3 loop spans 15 amino acids. Germline V lookup: CDR1 SGHNT, CDR2 YENEEA. V lost 1 base, J lost 5 bases, and 12 bases lay in between. The CDR3 region has the DNA TGTGCCAGCAGCTTAGTCCGAGGAGGTAGAAACACCATATATTTT. This codes for CASSLVRGGRNTIYF.

The genes are TRBV10-3 and TRBJ1-1; tentative D call: TRBD1 (5 bases). The V and J ends lost 2 bases and 2 bases respectively, with 9 bases between them. The germline gives CDR1 ENHRY, CDR2 SYGVKD. This CDR3 has 14 residues. DNA of the CDR3: TGTGCCATCAGTGAGGTGGGGGGTAACACTGAAGCTTTCTTT. Translated, it gives CAISEVGGNTEAFF.

Only a few counts were recorded for this clone. CDR3 sequence reads: CASSRRGGGDADTQYF. The CDR3 DNA follows: TGTGCCAGCAGCCGGAGGGGCGGGGGGGATGCAGATACGCAGTATTTT. The chain recombines TRBV5-4 with TRBJ2-3, with 9 bases aligning to TRBD2. Germline lookup yields CDR1 SGHNT and CDR2 YYREEE (reference sequence). Trimming cost V 4 bases and J 4 bases; bases outside gene matches: 10. The CDR3 loop spans 16 amino acids.

The chain couples TRBV27 to TRBJ2-7; 11 bases agree with TRBD2. V lost 3 bases, J lost 4 bases, and 2 bases stayed unmatched. The germline V gene encodes CDR1 MNHEY and CDR2 SMNVEV (reference sequence). The CDR3 sequence is 14 residues long. CDR3 in DNA: TGTGCCAGCAGTTTGACTAGCGGGAAGTACGAGCAGTACTTC. This encodes CASSLTSGKYEQYF.